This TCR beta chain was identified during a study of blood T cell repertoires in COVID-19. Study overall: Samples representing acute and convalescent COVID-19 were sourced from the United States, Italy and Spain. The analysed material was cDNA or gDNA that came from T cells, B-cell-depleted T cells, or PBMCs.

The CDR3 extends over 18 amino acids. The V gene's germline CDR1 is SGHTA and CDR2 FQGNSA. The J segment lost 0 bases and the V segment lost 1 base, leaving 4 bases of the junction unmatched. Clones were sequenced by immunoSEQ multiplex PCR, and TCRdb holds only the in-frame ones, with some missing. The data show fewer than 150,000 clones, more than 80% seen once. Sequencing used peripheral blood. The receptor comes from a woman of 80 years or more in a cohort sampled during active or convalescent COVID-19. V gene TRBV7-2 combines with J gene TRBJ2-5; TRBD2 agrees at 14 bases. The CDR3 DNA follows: TGTGCCAGCAGCTTAGGAGGACTAGCGGGGGGCTACCAAGAGACCCAGTACTTC. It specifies CASSLGGLAGGYQETQYF.